The clone carrying this T cell receptor beta chain was counted only a few times. Its matching antigen is unknown. The data originate from a study of cytomegalovirus exposure and HLA in healthy donors. Background on the study: Assignment to the Caucasian-associated ancestry cluster applied to 75% to 85% of the 350 to 500 genotyped donors. General study findings and limits: Later analysis suggested most CMV-associated TCR beta chains were HLA-restricted. Later work associated 16,951 TCR beta sequences with HLA alleles at 0.05 false discovery rate.

V was pared by 0 bases and J by 5 bases, with 16 bases between. Germline V gives CDR1 GTSNPN, CDR2 SVGIG (reference sequence). This CDR3 contains 15 residues. The PCR made use of 60 Vbeta and 13 Jbeta primers. Assay used: immunoSEQ multiplex PCR; TCRdb lists only in-frame clones, some missing. Of about 92,000 clones listed, about 85% are singletons. The sequence was obtained from a girl aged 2 to 9 in good health and CMV-seropositive. The material sequenced was PBMCs. The rearrangement joins TRBV30 to TRBJ1-1; weak D call: TRBD1 (6 bases). CDR3 sequence (DNA): TGTGCCTGGAGTGTACATCCTACAGGGAATACTGAAGCTTTCTTT. Residues: CAWSVHPTGNTEAFF.